This T cell receptor (beta chain) was retrieved from a study of vaccination and CD4 T cells after COVID-19. Study-level background: Two Hispanic individuals were among six male and four female convalescent patients. Controls used CEFX viral epitopes (positive), HIV-1 Nef peptides (negative), or no peptide.

The study sequenced cultured CD4+ T cell DNA using the Oncomine TCR Beta short-read assay. Genomic DNA was taken out of cultured CD4+ T cells by extraction. TCRdb re-called the PCR reads through MiXCR, storing one row per CDR3 protein. The table includes more than 6,000 distinct CDR3 sequences, roughly 48% detected once. Study conclusions and caveats: Looking at convalescent patients, 304 of their 307 vaccine-specific clones were spike mono-reactive.

Described treatment: 10-day PBMC culture with coronavirus spike peptide pools or control peptides (ViraFEST assay). Gathered ahead of the COVID-19 pandemic (2011-2018) were the CD4+ T cells of the unexposed donor. This clonotype turned up a few times. What it binds is not known. The CDR3 contains 15 residues. The J segment lost 5 bases and the V segment lost 5 bases, leaving 7 bases of the junction unmatched. Germline CDR1 is DFQATT and CDR2 is SNEGSKA (reference sequence). The chain joins TRBV20-1 to TRBJ2-5; 14 bases align to TRBD2. Sample: CD4+ T cells from blood, cultured in vitro. The TCR originated in a human donor in good health. The chain's CDR3 is CSAYGTSGRGETQYF. CDR3 DNA: TGCAGTGCTTACGGGACTAGCGGGAGAGGGGAGACCCAGTACTTC.